This TCR beta chain was found in a study of CD8+ T cells in alopecia areata (dated by TCRdb to 2016 to 2019). About the full investigation: The treated patients took part in an open-label pilot trial in which moderate-to-severe alopecia areata was treated with oral tofacitinib at 5 to 10 mg twice daily. Patients received tofacitinib for 6 to 18 months and were then followed off drug for 6 months to check for delayed response and recurrence. The SALT score, which quantifies the percentage of affected scalp surface area, was used to measure disease severity in treated patients. In both human patients and the C3H/HeJ mouse model, the study applied high-throughput TCRbeta sequencing to look at T cell clonal expansion in alopecia areata. Human TCRbeta sequencing covered scalp tissue and sorted CD4+ and CD8+ peripheral blood T cells from patchy and totalis/universalis alopecia areata patients and healthy controls. Tofacitinib-treated patients had biopsies at baseline and at 4 and 24 weeks of treatment, with a later scalp biopsy in several patients. Clonality in the scalp was compared among normal scalp (n=4), patchy alopecia areata scalp (n=8), and alopecia totalis/universalis scalp (n=8). RNA was obtained with the PAXgene miRNA kit for fixed scalp, the miRNeasy kit for PBMCs, and the RNeasy kit for mouse skin. TCRbeta CDR3 regions were amplified by immunoSEQ multiplex PCR with 35 Vbeta forward and 13 Jbeta reverse primers.

Of note for this clone: Its antigen remains undetermined. Per-base quality was not reported, and no clone a single base away is much larger than it.

What the treatment or condition label conveys for this sample: oral pan-JAK inhibitor, 5-10 mg twice daily. Lesional scalp punch biopsies and peripheral blood were obtained from alopecia areata patients. After PBMCs were isolated by density centrifugation and stained for CD3, CD4 and CD8, a FACSAria was used to sort CD4+ and CD8+ T cells. Libraries were made using the immunoSEQ multiplex PCR assay. RNA was extracted from all samples and reverse transcribed into cDNA, which served as template for TCR sequencing. First-strand cDNA was synthesized with SuperScript III using a 2:1 mix of oligo-dT and random hexamers. A synthetic immune receptor repertoire was used to gauge amplification bias, and whatever bias remained was removed computationally. Processing in the source paper ran as follows. Raw reads were preprocessed to remove errors, and CDR3 was defined by IMGT conventions from the conserved cysteine to phenylalanine. Clonality was computed as 1 minus the Shannon entropy, with the entropy normalized by log2 of the number of productive unique TCRs. Whether scalp clones were CD4 or CD8 was inferred by matching scalp TCRbeta sequences against CD4 and CD8 repertoires sorted from blood. This is the immuneACCESS table as TCRdb keeps it, with only in-frame sequences that have V and J called. A part of the clones is gone; compared with another copy, unresolved V genes explain less than half, and the rest is unexplained. V, J and clone size are those of that table, while D and trimming were read from the DNA. This sample comprises some 170,000 clones, roughly 58% of them detected only once. In total, the top ten clones hold 16% of the sample.

Study-level results and caveats: TCR sequences shared between patients were less clear than in mice, possibly partly because of HLA diversity in the patient population. Many expanded lesional clones persisted in scalp and blood during tofacitinib treatment, which may partly explain relapse after stopping treatment. Scalp TCR repertoire analysis is complicated because resident alphabeta T cells in normal human skin are also sequenced, whereas mouse skin is dominated by gammadelta T cells. Compared with normal scalp, lesional scalp, particularly in alopecia totalis/universalis, had higher clonality and more expanded CD8+ clones, which suggests antigenic drive. Tofacitinib significantly lowered scalp clonality and the number of expanded CD8+ clones among the top 100 scalp clones. Because the treated cohort was small and included a single nonresponder, larger studies are needed to assess links between baseline CD8+ expansion and response.

The receptor was isolated from a human donor with alopecia areata. This material consisted of CD4+ T cells sorted from blood, taken between weeks 55 and 65, from a patient treated with tofacitinib.

The CDR3 reads CAWTDLGPLGYTF. The nucleotide sequence is given as TGTGCCTGGACAGACCTGGGGCCGCTTGGCTACACCTTC. Recombination connected TRBV30 to TRBJ1-2, with TRBD1 tentatively as D gene (5 bases match). From the cysteine up to the phenylalanine, the CDR3 has a length of 13 residues. The entry retains the CDR3 DNA only, 39 bases that are in frame from base 1. The germline V gene (reference sequence) gives CDR1 as GTSNPN and CDR2 as SVGIG. V is pared back by 4 bases and J by 7 bases, with 16 bases lying between the germline termini.